This T cell receptor (beta chain) was identified during a study of blood T cell repertoires in COVID-19 (TCRdb year 2020). For the study in its entirety: Collaborator samples came from the United States, Italy and Spain and covered acute and convalescent phases of COVID-19. The dataset comprised deeply sampled blood TCRbeta repertoires from subjects exposed to, actively infected with, or recovered from COVID-19. Sample metadata almost always included a de-identified subject ID, COVID-19 status, age in years and sex. Where available, HLA class I and class II types were obtained from metadata supplied by the sample provider rather than from assay-based typing. The prospective study material was composed of cDNA or gDNA derived from T cells, B-cell-depleted T cells, or PBMCs. The repertoires were released in a freely available public database intended as a resource for research on the immune response to SARS-CoV-2. Samples came from the ongoing ImmuneRACE study (first 160 participants) plus 1,254 subjects from 6 global collaborators.

The full study reports these points: The quantity of clinical and demographic metadata differed by source and by participant and was supplied without curation.

Collaborating institutions collected whole blood in K2EDTA tubes following their own protocols. For TCRbeta analysis, collaborator samples were shipped as frozen whole blood, as isolated PBMCs, or as DNA extracted from either sample type. The germline V gene (reference sequence) gives CDR1 as PRHDT and CDR2 as FYEKMQ. The CDR3, from cysteine to phenylalanine, totals 14 residues. Only the CDR3 part of the read is kept: 42 bases, read in frame from the first base. The germline V end is reduced by 4 bases and the J end by 6 bases; junction bases left unmatched: 4. TCRbeta CDR3 regions were amplified from genomic DNA using the immunoSEQ Assay, a bias-controlled multiplex PCR. Per the source publication's procedure: Nucleated cell counts per sample were estimated from amplification of reference gene primers within the assay. Sequence reads were collapsed and filtered to measure the absolute abundance of every unique TCRbeta CDR3 rearrangement. For each sample, productive Simpson clonality was calculated as the square root of Simpson's diversity index across productive rearrangements. Sourced from immuneACCESS, this table was stored by TCRdb with only in-frame sequences that have V and J called. A share of the clones is absent; for the studies checked, an unresolved V gene accounts for under half, and the remainder has no known explanation. That table furnishes V, J and clone size, whereas the DNA furnished D and trimming. This sample lists 12,000 or so clones; roughly nine tenths were detected once. Together, the top ten hold around 13% of the sample.

Notes on this clone: No cognate antigen has been identified for it. No base quality values were provided; no much bigger clone lies one nucleotide off.

This chain is built from TRBV13 and TRBJ2-2; 8 bases in the middle match TRBD2. The receptor's source is a man between 65 and 85 years old with active COVID-19. Material for sequencing was peripheral blood. At the DNA level, the sequence is TGTGCCAGCAGCTCTAGGCGGGGGGCCGGGGAGCTGTTTTTT. Its product reads: CASSSRRGAGELFF.